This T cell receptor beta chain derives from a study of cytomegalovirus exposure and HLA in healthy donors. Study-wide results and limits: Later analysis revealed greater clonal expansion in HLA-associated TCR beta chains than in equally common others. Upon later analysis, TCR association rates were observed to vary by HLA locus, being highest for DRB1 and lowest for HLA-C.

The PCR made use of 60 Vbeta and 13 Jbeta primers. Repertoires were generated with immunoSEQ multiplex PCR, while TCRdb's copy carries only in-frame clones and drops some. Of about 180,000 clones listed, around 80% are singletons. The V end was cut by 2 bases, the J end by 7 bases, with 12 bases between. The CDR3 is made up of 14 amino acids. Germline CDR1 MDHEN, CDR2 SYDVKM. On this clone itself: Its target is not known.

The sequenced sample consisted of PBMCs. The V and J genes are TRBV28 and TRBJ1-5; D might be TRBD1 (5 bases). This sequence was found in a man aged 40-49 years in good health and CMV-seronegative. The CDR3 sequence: CASSLRGSGQPQHF. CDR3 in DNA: TGTGCCAGCAGTTTACGGGGGTCGGGCCAGCCCCAGCATTTT.